This TCR beta chain was observed in a study of blood T cells in healthy people across ages. Overall study results and limits: Because sorting was not performed, PBMCs prevented conclusive naive versus antigen-experienced comparison. Older age coincided with a roughly linear decline in TCR beta diversity per million T cells.

The authors ran a second PCR of roughly 6 to 12 cycles using a sample-barcoded 5' primer and a J-beta primer mix. MiXCR, run by TCRdb on the 5' RACE reads, gives a single entry per CDR3 protein. The top ten clones hold 18% of a sample with about 570,000 distinct CDR3 sequences, 25% to 30% of them seen once. Concerning this clonotype: The antigen remains undetermined.

The CDR3 is 13 residues long. J lost 8 bases, V lost 5 bases, and 8 bases had no gene match. Germline CDR1 and CDR2: MNHEY and SVGAGI. This sequence was found in a woman in her sixties or seventies in good health. Sequenced input: blood. V is TRBV6-5 and J is TRBJ1-2, with 7 bases identical to TRBD1. CDR3 sequence (DNA): TGTGCCAGCAGTGGCCGACAGGGTGAGGGCTACACCTTC. Amino acids: CASSGRQGEGYTF.